Listed below are T cell receptor beta chains from one sample, sequenced in a study of cytomegalovirus exposure and HLA in healthy donors. TCRdb's copy holds only in-frame clones and misses some; the assay was immunoSEQ multiplex PCR. The sample carries about 97,000 clones, roughly 79% recorded once. Sequenced: PBMCs. These receptors all come from a man in his forties in good health and CMV-seronegative. CDR3s include the opening cysteine and the closing phenylalanine or tryptophan. D genes are given only for firm matches. Clone size appears in some rows only: once, few, many, or a class for an expanded clone.

J | D | size | V | DNA | CDR3
TRBJ1-6 | TRBD1 | few | TRBV2 | TGTGCCAGCAGTGAGCAGGGGGCCTATAATTCACCCCTCCACTTT | CASSEQGAYNSPLHF
TRBJ2-3 | TRBD1 | NA | TRBV19 | TGTGCCAGTAGCCCTCGGGACAGGGGGGCCACAGATACGCAGTATTTT | CASSPRDRGATDTQYF
TRBJ2-3 | TRBD2 | NA | TRBV7-9 | TGTGCCAGCACAATAGGGACTAGCAGGGGGGATACGCAGTATTTT | CASTIGTSRGDTQYF
TRBJ2-5 | NA | once | TRBV15 | TGTGCCACCAGCAGAGATTTGTCTAGCTCCGGGCGAGAGACCCAGTACTTC | CATSRDLSSSGRETQYF
TRBJ2-3 | NA | few | TRBV7-2 | TGTGCCAGCAGCTTAGGCGTGGGGGGAGGCGCGCAGTATTTT | CASSLGVGGGAQYF
TRBJ2-5 | TRBD2 | NA | TRBV9 | TGTGCCAGCAGCCCCCCTCGGGGGGGTCAGGAGACCCAGTACTTC | CASSPPRGGQETQYF
TRBJ2-5 | NA | NA | TRBV7-9 | TGTGCCAGCAGATCGCGACAGAACCCCCAAGAGACCCAGTACTTC | CASRSRQNPQETQYF
TRBJ2-1 | NA | few | TRBV5-6 | TGTGCCAGCAGCTTGGCAGGGGTCAATGAGCAGTTCTTC | CASSLAGVNEQFF
TRBJ1-4 | NA | NA | TRBV28 | TGTGCCAGCAGTCAGGACGGGAATAATGAAAAACTGTTTTTT | CASSQDGNNEKLFF
TRBJ2-5 | TRBD1 | NA | TRBV5-1 | TGCGCCAGCAGCGATTCAACAGGGGGCATCCAAGAGACCCAGTACTTC | CASSDSTGGIQETQYF
TRBJ2-5 | TRBD2 | few | TRBV19 | TGTGCCAGTAGTATAGTACGAGGACTAGGGACGGAGACCCAGTACTTC | CASSIVRGLGTETQYF
TRBJ1-2 | TRBD1 | NA | TRBV11-2 | TGTGCCAGCAGCTTAGGTGACAGGGGGAACTATGGCTACACCTTC | CASSLGDRGNYGYTF
TRBJ2-3 | TRBD1 | NA | TRBV5-8 | TGTGCCAGCAGCTTGGGGACAGGGCCGAGCACAGATACGCAGTATTTT | CASSLGTGPSTDTQYF
TRBJ2-1 | NA | NA | TRBV4-2 | TGTGCCAGCAGCCGTTCCGGGACACCTACCTACAATGAGCAGTTCTTC | CASSRSGTPTYNEQFF
TRBJ2-4 | NA | NA | TRBV7-2 | TGTGCCAGCAGCTTAGGACTAAGAGACATTCAGTACTTC | CASSLGLRDIQYF
TRBJ2-5 | TRBD2 | few | TRBV2 | TGTGCCAGCAGAGCTGGGACTAGCTCCGAGACCCAGTACTTC | CASRAGTSSETQYF
TRBJ1-1 | NA | NA | TRBV23-1 | TGCGCCAGCAGTTACTCGGGAGCGAACACTGAAGCTTTCTTT | CASSYSGANTEAFF
TRBJ1-5 | NA | NA | TRBV19 | TGTGCCAGTAGTATACCAGGTAGCAATCAGCCCCAGCATTTT | CASSIPGSNQPQHF
TRBJ2-5 | NA | NA | TRBV19 | TGTGCCAGTAGTATCATGGAGACCCAGTACTTC | CASSIMETQYF
TRBJ1-6 | TRBD1 | NA | TRBV4-2 | TGTGCCAGCAGCCTTGGACAGGGGGAAGGTTCACCCCTCCACTTT | CASSLGQGEGSPLHF
TRBJ1-3 | NA | NA | TRBV5-1 | TGCGCCAGCAGCTTGGTTACATCTGGAAACACCATATATTTT | CASSLVTSGNTIYF
TRBJ1-6 | NA | NA | TRBV5-6 | TGTGCCAGCAGCTTGCGGACAGTAAGCTCCTATAATTCACCCCTCCACTTT | CASSLRTVSSYNSPLHF
TRBJ1-3 | NA | NA | TRBV4-2 | TGTGCCAGCAGTCGTACTCCAGGGGAGGGAAACACCATATATTTT | CASSRTPGEGNTIYF
TRBJ2-3 | NA | NA | TRBV27 | TGTGCCAGCAGTCCGTCGCGGAGGGCGCAGTATTTT | CASSPSRRAQYF
TRBJ1-1 | TRBD1 | NA | TRBV7-8 | TGTGCCAGCAGCTGGACGGACAGGGGGCTAAACTCGGGGGCTTTCTTT | CASSWTDRGLNSGAFF
TRBJ2-4 | TRBD2 | NA | TRBV5-1 | TGCGCCAGCAGCTTATGGGCGGGGGAGCAAAACATTCAGTACTTC | CASSLWAGEQNIQYF
TRBJ2-7 | TRBD1 | NA | TRBV15 | TGTGCCACCAGTAATCACAGGGGCTCCTACGAGCAGTACTTC | CATSNHRGSYEQYF
TRBJ2-5 | TRBD2 | NA | TRBV7-9 | TGTGCCAGCAGACCCGGACTAGCGGGGCCTTACCAAGAGACCCAGTACTTC | CASRPGLAGPYQETQYF
TRBJ1-2 | NA | NA | TRBV6-5 | TGTGCCAGCAGTCCCTCCAGGGGAACTCTATATGGCTACACCTTC | CASSPSRGTLYGYTF
TRBJ2-3 | TRBD2 | NA | TRBV4-3 | TGCGCCAGCAGCCAAGATGTCACTAGCGGGGGGCCCAGCACAGATACGCAGTATTTT | CASSQDVTSGGPSTDTQYF
TRBJ2-5 | TRBD1 | NA | TRBV11-1 | TGTGCCAGCAGCCCCCGACAGGGCTTGGAGACCCAGTACTTC | CASSPRQGLETQYF
TRBJ2-2 | TRBD2 | NA | TRBV7-2 | TGTGCCAGCAGCCCGCAGCGGGGGGTATCCACCGGGGAGCTGTTTTTT | CASSPQRGVSTGELFF
TRBJ1-6 | NA | NA | TRBV30 | TGTGCCTGGAGTGTCCAACAGGGAAATTCCCCCCTCCACTTT | CAWSVQQGNSPLHF
TRBJ2-3 | NA | NA | TRBV5-6 | TGTGCCAGCAGCCTTGGGGCCCCGGCACAGTATTTT | CASSLGAPAQYF
TRBJ2-7 | TRBD1 | NA | TRBV6-1 | TGTGCCAGCAGCGGGACAGGAGCCTGGGAGCAGTACTTC | CASSGTGAWEQYF
TRBJ1-1 | NA | NA | TRBV5-6 | TGTGCCAGCAGCTTGATGGAGTTTGGTAGGTCTGAAGCTTTCTTT | CASSLMEFGRSEAFF
TRBJ2-7 | NA | NA | TRBV20-1 | TGCAGTGCCCGGGACAACTTAGAGCAGTACTTC | CSARDNLEQYF